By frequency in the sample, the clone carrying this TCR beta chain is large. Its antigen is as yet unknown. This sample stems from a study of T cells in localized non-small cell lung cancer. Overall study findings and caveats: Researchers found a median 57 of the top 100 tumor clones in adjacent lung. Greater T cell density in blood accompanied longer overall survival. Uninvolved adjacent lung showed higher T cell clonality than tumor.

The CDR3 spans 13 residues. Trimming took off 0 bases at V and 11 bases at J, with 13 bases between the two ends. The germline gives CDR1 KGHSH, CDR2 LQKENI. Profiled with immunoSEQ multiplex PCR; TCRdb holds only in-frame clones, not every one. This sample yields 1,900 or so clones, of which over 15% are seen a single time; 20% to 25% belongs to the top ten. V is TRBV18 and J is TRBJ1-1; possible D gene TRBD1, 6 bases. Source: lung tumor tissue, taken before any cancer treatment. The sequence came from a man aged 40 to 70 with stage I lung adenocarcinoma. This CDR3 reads CASSPPQGYGAFF. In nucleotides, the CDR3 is TGTGCCAGCTCACCACCACAGGGCTACGGGGCTTTCTTT. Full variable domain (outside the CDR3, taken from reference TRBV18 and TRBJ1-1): NAGVMQNPRHLVRRRGQEARLRCSPMKGHSHVYWYRQLPEEGLKFMVYLQKENIIDESGMPKERFSAEFPKEGPSILRIQQVVRGDSAAYFCASSPPQGYGAFFGQGTRLTVV.